This record looks at one T cell receptor beta chain sequence and its context. V shed 4 bases and J 7 bases; nucleotides not matched to a gene: 8. This CDR3 spans 16 amino acids. Germline CDR1 reads SGDLS; CDR2 reads YYNGEE. Here immunoSEQ multiplex PCR was the method, and the copy in TCRdb shows in-frame clones only, minus some. The data contain more than 95,000 clones, 86% of them singletons. This sample was included in a study of cytomegalovirus exposure and HLA in healthy donors. The sequencing input was PBMCs. This clonotype originated in a woman between 18 and 29 years old in good health and CMV-seropositive. V is TRBV9 and J is TRBJ1-6; 10 bases map to TRBD1. DNA of the CDR3: TGTGCCAGCAGCCCGAGAGACAGGGGGCGGAATTCACCCCTCCACTTT. Its protein is CASSPRDRGRNSPLHF.